A single sample is the source of the 29 T cell receptor beta chains below, sequenced in a study of blood T cell repertoires in COVID-19. Assay: immunoSEQ multiplex PCR; the TCRdb copy retains only in-frame clones and omits some. In the table there are about 220,000 clones, roughly 88% of which are singletons. The specimen was PBMCs or T cells enriched from blood (not recorded which). The receptor set was obtained from a woman aged 40 to 50 with acute COVID-19.

V gene TRBV7-8 combines with J gene TRBJ2-7; the match to TRBD2 covers 8 bases. The J segment lost 3 bases and the V segment lost 2 bases, leaving 6 bases of the junction unmatched. This CDR3 spans 15 amino acids. Germline V lookup: CDR1 SGHVS, CDR2 FQNEAQ. DNA of the CDR3: TGTGCCAGCAGCTTAAGTGCGGGGGGAGGCTACGAGCAGTACTTC. Residues: CASSLSAGGGYEQYF.

The gene calls are TRBV5-5 and TRBJ1-4; 8 positions match TRBD1. This CDR3 region has 15 residues. V lost 4 bases and J lost 6; bases outside the gene matches: 8. CDR1 is SGHKS and CDR2 is YYEKEE in the germline V gene (reference sequence). This CDR3 reads CASSELGDRHEKLFF. CDR3 nucleotides: TGTGCCAGCAGCGAGCTCGGGGACAGGCATGAAAAACTGTTTTTT.

This chain links TRBV4-3 with TRBJ1-5, with D perhaps TRBD1 (6 bases). The CDR3 extends over 15 amino acids. Germline CDR1 reads LGHNA; CDR2 reads YSLEER. Between the trimmed V and J ends, which lost 0 bases and 5 bases, there was a span of 11 bases. The CDR3 DNA follows: TGCGCCAGCAGCCAAGATGCAGGGGCCGATCAGCCCCAGCATTTT. Translated: CASSQDAGADQPQHF.

The CDR3 spells CASSASVGQGVPLNRNTIYF. CDR3 in DNA: TGCGCCAGCAGCGCCTCCGTGGGACAGGGCGTCCCGCTCAACCGAAACACCATATATTTT. This chain connects TRBV5-1 to TRBJ1-3, with 9 bases lining up with TRBD1. CDR1 is SGHRS and CDR2 is YFSETQ in the germline V gene. CDR3 length: 20 residues. Trimming removed 4 bases from V and 5 bases from J; junction bases left unmatched: 22.

With regard to this clone: The sample carries other DNA sequences with the same CDR3. The chain combines TRBV30 with TRBJ1-5; D may be TRBD1 (5 bases). Trimming pared 1 base from V and 1 base from J, leaving 8 bases between. Germline assignment: CDR1 GTSNPN and CDR2 SVGIG (reference sequence). The CDR3 has 14 amino acids. The CDR3 nucleotides are TGTGCCTGGAGTGGCGGGGGGAGCAATCAGCCCCAGCATTTT. This codes for CAWSGGGSNQPQHF.

V gene TRBV3-1 (or the pseudogene TRBV3-2) combines with J gene TRBJ2-7; D may be TRBD2 (5 bases). This CDR3 has 12 amino acids. CDR1 LGHDT and CDR2 YNNKEL come from the germline V gene (reference sequence). The V end lost 2 bases, the J end lost 4 bases, and 6 bases lay between the germline ends. CDR3 nucleotides: TGTGCCAGCAGCCAAACGGGGTACGAGCAGTACTTC. Its translation: CASSQTGYEQYF.

The V call is TRBV28, the J call TRBJ2-3; a possible D gene is TRBD2 (6 bases). V lost 8 bases and J lost 0, with 15 bases in between. The CDR3 consists of 15 residues. CDR1 and CDR2 (germline): MDHEN, SYDVKM. For the CDR3, the DNA is TGTGCCAGCGGGACCGGGGGTACTAGCACAGATACGCAGTATTTT. As protein: CASGTGGTSTDTQYF.

The gene calls are TRBV7-9 and TRBJ1-4, with D possibly TRBD1 on 6 matching bases. V was clipped by 3 bases and J by 4 bases, with 12 bases between them. CDR1 SEHNR and CDR2 FQNEAQ come from the germline V gene (reference sequence). The CDR3 has 15 residues. The CDR3 here is CASSFRQAGNEKLFF. The DNA of the CDR3 is TGTGCCAGCAGCTTTCGACAGGCGGGTAATGAAAAACTGTTTTTT.

This chain connects TRBV7-9 to TRBJ2-1, with D possibly being TRBD2 (6 bases). V was pared by 5 bases and J by 3 bases, with 20 bases between. Germline values: CDR1 SEHNR, CDR2 FQNEAQ (reference sequence). The CDR3 extends over 17 amino acids. The CDR3 is CASSPRALANNYNEQFF. For the CDR3, the DNA is TGTGCCAGCAGCCCCCGAGCGCTAGCGAACAACTACAATGAGCAGTTCTTC.

The chain carries TRBV25-1 and TRBJ2-5; maybe TRBD2 (6 bases). The CDR3 is 13 residues long. V was cut by 5 bases and J by 0 bases, with 7 bases left in between. Germline V gene sequence: CDR1 MGHDK, CDR2 SYGVNS. The CDR3: CASSRGNQETQYF. CDR3 DNA: TGTGCCAGCAGTCGGGGGAACCAAGAGACCCAGTACTTC.

The CDR3 loop reads CATSEPGTRHNEQFF. CDR3 in DNA: TGTGCCACCAGTGAACCCGGGACTAGACACAATGAGCAGTTCTTC. The rearrangement uses TRBV24-1 and TRBJ2-1, with TRBD2 matching 8 bases. CDR1 and CDR2 (germline): KGHDR, SFDVKD. There are 15 residues in the CDR3. The trim removed 4 bases at V and 5 bases at J, leaving 6 bases unmatched.

The chain has TRBV5-6 and TRBJ1-2; D is uncertain. Germline CDR1 reads SGHDT; CDR2 reads YYEEEE. V lost 2 bases and J 2 bases, leaving 13 bases between the germline ends. The CDR3 covers 15 residues. DNA of the CDR3: TGTGCCAGCAGCTTCGTAGGAGGGCGGAACTATGGCTACACCTTC. It yields the protein CASSFVGGRNYGYTF.

J is TRBJ1-1 and V is TRBV4-1, with TRBD1 matching 7 bases. V lost 4 bases and J lost 4; bases outside the gene matches: 3. There are 13 residues in the CDR3. Per germline, CDR1 MGHRA and CDR2 YSYEKL. CDR3 residues: CASSLRQGTEAFF. CDR3 DNA: TGCGCCAGCAGCCTGCGACAGGGCACTGAAGCTTTCTTT.

The rearrangement links TRBV19 to TRBJ1-1; 7 positions match TRBD1. The germline V gene has CDR1 LNHDA and CDR2 SQIVND (reference sequence). The CDR3 contains 15 residues. V gave up 6 bases and J gave up 2 bases; unmatched junction bases: 9. CDR3 nucleotides: TGTGCCAGTAGGACCGGGACAGTACCAAACACTGAAGCTTTCTTT. Translation: CASRTGTVPNTEAFF.

The chain combines TRBV9 with TRBJ2-3; D might be TRBD2 (7 bases). This CDR3 contains 16 residues. CDR1 SGDLS and CDR2 YYNGEE come from the germline V gene. V lost 3 bases to trimming and J lost 5 bases, with 19 bases between them. DNA of the CDR3: TGTGCCAGCAGCGACGGGGGGCTAGGGCGGATAGATACGCAGTATTTT. It codes for CASSDGGLGRIDTQYF.

The chain carries TRBV12-5 and TRBJ2-1; weak D call: TRBD2 (6 bases). V was shortened by 7 bases and J by 0 bases, with 19 bases between the two germline ends. Germline CDR1 is LGHNT and CDR2 is FRNRAP. The CDR3 is made up of 17 amino acids. The CDR3, as DNA: TGTGCTAGTGCCTCGTCTTTAGCGGCGAGCTCCTACAATGAGCAGTTCTTC. Translation gives CASASSLAASSYNEQFF.

J is TRBJ2-7 and V is TRBV15, with 12 bases matching TRBD2. Germline V gives CDR1 LNHNV, CDR2 YYDKDF (reference sequence). The CDR3 totals 17 residues. V shed 1 base and J 2 bases; nucleotides not matched to a gene: 6. In DNA form, the CDR3 reads TGTGCCACCAGCAGAGGGGGGCTAGCGGGAGGGCCCTACGAGCAGTACGTC. Its protein is CATSRGGLAGGPYEQYV.

This rearrangement joins TRBV19 to TRBJ2-1; 12 bases align to TRBD2. Germline CDR1 is LNHDA and CDR2 is SQIVND (reference sequence). CDR3 length: 16 amino acids. The trim removed 5 bases at V and 4 bases at J, leaving 6 bases unmatched. CDR3 residues: CASSSWTSGAYNEQFF. CDR3 DNA: TGTGCCAGTAGTTCCTGGACTAGCGGGGCATACAATGAGCAGTTCTTC.

This clone was observed a few times. The V and J genes are TRBV3-1 (or the pseudogene TRBV3-2) and TRBJ1-2; possibly TRBD1 for D (6 bases). Trimming took off 1 base at V and 8 bases at J, with 14 bases between the two ends. The CDR3 is 14 residues long. Germline V CDR1 and CDR2: LGHDT, YNNKEL (reference sequence). Here the CDR3 reads CASSQAGGRRGYTF. CDR3 DNA sequence: TGTGCCAGCAGCCAAGCGGGGGGCCGTCGGGGCTACACCTTC.

This chain uses TRBV30 with TRBJ1-2, with TRBD1 as a possible D gene (6 bases). V lost 2 bases to trimming and J lost 6 bases, with 13 bases between them. The germline gives CDR1 GTSNPN, CDR2 SVGIG (reference sequence). The CDR3 is 13 residues long. DNA of the CDR3: TGTGCCTGGAGTATGAGGGGGACCCATGGCTACACCTTC. Its protein is CAWSMRGTHGYTF.

V gene TRBV11-2 combines with J gene TRBJ2-7; D is possibly TRBD1 (5 bases). Germline-derived CDR1 and CDR2 are SGHAT and FQNNGV. Trimming shortened V by 2 bases and J by 5 bases, and 13 bases separated the two germline ends. The CDR3 runs to 14 residues. The CDR3 reads CASSLWGRAHEQYF. As DNA, the CDR3 is TGTGCCAGCAGCTTATGGGGCAGGGCCCACGAGCAGTACTTC. The variable domain in full, with the rest retrieved from reference TRBV11-2 and TRBJ2-7, is EAGVAQSPRYKIIEKRQSVAFWCNPISGHATLYWYQQILGQGPKLLIQFQNNGVVDDSQLPKDRFSAERLKGVDSTLKIQPAKLEDSAVYLCASSLWGRAHEQYFGPGTRLTVT.

The chain joins TRBV5-1 to TRBJ1-3; no clear D gene. Looked up from germline, CDR1 is SGHRS and CDR2 is YFSETQ. V was cut by 0 bases and J by 0 bases, with 10 bases left in between. This CDR3 has 16 residues. CDR3 bases: TGCGCCAGCAGCTTGGGAGCCAGGAACTCTGGAAACACCATATATTTT. Its protein is CASSLGARNSGNTIYF.

The chain uses TRBV7-2 and TRBJ1-2; TRBD1 is a possible D gene (5 bases). Trimming removed 1 base at V and 6 bases at J, with 24 bases between. The V gene's germline CDR1 is SGHTA and CDR2 FQGNSA. The length of the CDR3 is 18 residues. The CDR3 here is CASSLESAGRTKGDGYTF. The DNA of the CDR3 is TGTGCCAGCAGCTTAGAATCGGCTGGACGGACCAAAGGGGATGGCTACACCTTC. Together with reference TRBV7-2 and TRBJ1-2, the CDR3 gives the full variable domain: GAGVSQSPSNKVTEKGKDVELRCDPISGHTALYWYRQSLGQGLEFLIYFQGNSAPDKSGLPSDRFSAERTGGSVSTLTIQRTQQEDSAVYLCASSLESAGRTKGDGYTFGSGTRLTVV.

This chain joins TRBV3-1 (or the pseudogene TRBV3-2) and TRBJ2-1, with TRBD1 matching over 8 bases. V gave up 6 bases and J gave up 4 bases; unmatched junction bases: 11. This CDR3 comprises 16 residues. From germline, CDR1 is LGHDT and CDR2 YNNKEL (reference sequence). CDR3 coding DNA: TGTGCCAGCAGTCTAAGAAGTGGACAGGGATACAATGAGCAGTTCTTC. Translated, it gives CASSLRSGQGYNEQFF.

The chain carries TRBV7-7 and TRBJ1-1; D gene uncertain. The germline gives CDR1 SSHAT, CDR2 FNYEAQ (reference sequence). Trimming removed 5 bases from V and 2 bases from J, with 12 bases in between. The CDR3 covers 14 residues. CDR3 sequence reads: CASSPMALNTEAFF. In DNA, the CDR3 is TGTGCCAGCAGCCCCATGGCCCTCAACACTGAAGCTTTCTTT.

The chain recombines TRBV5-4 with TRBJ2-5; weak D call: TRBD2 (6 bases). Germline loops: CDR1 SGHNT, CDR2 YYREEE (reference sequence). The V end lost 3 bases, the J end lost 5 bases, and 11 bases lay between the germline ends. This CDR3 has 13 amino acids. The CDR3 DNA reads TGTGCCAGCAGCTATCCGGGGGAGGAGACCCAGTACTTC. Translated, it gives CASSYPGEETQYF. Full variable domain (outside the CDR3, taken from reference TRBV5-4 and TRBJ2-5): ETGVTQSPTHLIKTRGQQVTLRCSSQSGHNTVSWYQQALGQGPQFIFQYYREEENGRGNFPPRFSGLQFPNYSSELNVNALELDDSALYLCASSYPGEETQYFGPGTRLLVL.

The J gene is TRBJ2-7, the V gene TRBV5-4; 8 bases fit TRBD2. Unmatched junction bases numbered 7, after V lost 2 bases and J lost 0 bases. The CDR3 covers 16 residues. CDR1 and CDR2 (germline): SGHNT, YYREEE (reference sequence). CDR3 nucleotides: TGTGCCAGCAGCTTTAGGCGGCGGGGGGACTCCTACGAGCAGTACTTC. Translation: CASSFRRRGDSYEQYF.

The genes are TRBV6-1 and TRBJ1-4, with D possibly being TRBD1 (6 bases). V lost 1 base, J lost 0 bases, and 6 bases lay in between. CDR3 length: 15 amino acids. The germline V gene encodes CDR1 MNHNS and CDR2 SASEGT. CDR3 sequence (DNA): TGTGCCAGCAGTGAAGAGGGGGCAACTAATGAAAAACTGTTTTTT. Its translation is CASSEEGATNEKLFF.

The gene calls are TRBV6-6 and TRBJ2-7; tentative D call: TRBD2 (5 bases). The CDR3 sequence is 14 residues long. From germline, CDR1 is MNHNY and CDR2 SVGAGI (reference sequence). V was shortened by 2 bases and J by 1 base, with 9 bases between the two germline ends. The CDR3 region is CASSYNGESYEQYV. The CDR3 region has the DNA TGTGCCAGCAGTTACAACGGGGAGTCCTACGAGCAGTACGTC.